The 22 T cell receptor beta chains below come from one sample, sequenced in a study of T-cell reconstitution after alpha-beta-depleted transplantation in children. Unique molecular identifiers were incorporated when the TCRbeta library was constructed. Using its own MiXCR run on the PCR reads, TCRdb lists one record per CDR3 protein. The table lists approximately 340,000 distinct CDR3 sequences, 10% of them singletons. The sample in question was PBMCs from the stem cell graft donor, obtained from the stem cell graft. These receptors originate from a human donor who donated a stem cell graft to a child with acute lymphoblastic leukemia.

The genes are TRBV4-1 and TRBJ2-7; either TRBD1 or TRBD2 may supply D (5 bases each). Looked up from germline, CDR1 is MGHRA and CDR2 is YSYEKL. The CDR3 covers 14 residues. V lost 1 base to trimming and J lost 3 bases, with 10 bases between them. Here the CDR3 reads CASSQVRGNYEQYF. The DNA of the CDR3 is TGCGCCAGCAGCCAAGTGAGGGGAAACTACGAGCAGTACTTC.

The chain combines TRBV9 with TRBJ2-7; TRBD2 matches 7 bases. V shed 5 bases, J shed 5 bases, and the junction held 13 bases outside the gene matches. The CDR3 loop spans 15 amino acids. Looked up from germline, CDR1 is SGDLS and CDR2 is YYNGEE. The CDR3: CASSHEGRETNEQYF. CDR3 DNA: TGTGCCAGCAGTCACGAGGGGAGGGAAACGAACGAGCAGTACTTC.

The chain employs TRBV11-2 and TRBJ2-7, with TRBD2 identical over 7 bases. The CDR3 is made up of 14 amino acids. V shed 4 bases, J shed 2 bases, and the junction held 5 bases outside the gene matches. Germline CDR1 SGHAT, CDR2 FQNNGV. DNA of the CDR3: TGTGCCAGCAGCTCTCTAGCGGTTCCCTACGAGCAGTACTTC. This encodes CASSSLAVPYEQYF.

This sequence joins TRBV29-1 and TRBJ2-3; maybe TRBD1 (6 bases). The germline gives CDR1 SQVTM, CDR2 ANQGSEA. CDR3 length: 14 amino acids. Trimming shortened V by 5 bases and J by 1 base, and 13 bases separated the two germline ends. CDR3 amino acids: CSVSSRGGTDTQYF. The CDR3 DNA is TGCAGCGTTTCCTCCAGGGGAGGCACAGATACGCAGTATTTT.

In its sample, this clonotype was seen a few times. Mismatch with germline at one junction end may stem from a read error. V and J are TRBV2 and TRBJ2-1, with D unresolved. Germline CDR1 reads SNHLY; CDR2 reads FYNNEI. The CDR3 sequence is 16 residues long. The CDR3 DNA reads TGTGCCAGCAGTGAAGAGAGGACCTACTCCTCCAATGAGCAGTTCTTC. Translating it yields CASSEERTYSSNEQFF.

This clonotype has at least ten counts. J is TRBJ2-7 and V is TRBV5-1, with D perhaps matching TRBD1 or TRBD2 (5 bases each). CDR1 is SGHRS, CDR2 YFSETQ, per germline. V was shortened by 0 bases and J by 0 bases, with 13 bases between the two germline ends. This CDR3 has 16 amino acids. The CDR3 coding sequence is TGCGCCAGCAGCTTGGCTTCCGGGACGACCTCCTACGAGCAGTACTTC. Encoded protein: CASSLASGTTSYEQYF.

CDR3 in DNA: TGCGCCAGCAGCTTGAATCGGGGCGAGCAGTACTTC. Translated, it gives CASSLNRGEQYF. V and J are TRBV5-1 and TRBJ2-7; tentative D call: TRBD2 (5 bases). Trimming took 1 base from V and 6 from J, leaving 8 bases between them. The CDR3 has 12 amino acids. Germline values: CDR1 SGHRS, CDR2 YFSETQ. Full variable domain (remainder filled in from reference TRBV5-1 and TRBJ2-7): KAGVTQTPRYLIKTRGQQVTLSCSPISGHRSVSWYQQTPGQGLQFLFEYFSETQRNKGNFPGRFSGRQFSNSRSEMNVSTLELGDSALYLCASSLNRGEQYFGPGTRLTVT.

The genes are TRBV3-1 and TRBJ2-7, with D unclear. Germline V gives CDR1 LGHDT, CDR2 YNNKEL (reference sequence). This CDR3 is 12 amino acids long. V shed 4 bases and J shed 4 bases, with 8 bases lying between them. CDR3 in amino acids: CASSPNPYEQYF. CDR3 bases: TGTGCCAGCAGCCCTAATCCTTACGAGCAGTACTTC.

V and J are TRBV15 and TRBJ2-1; D perhaps matches TRBD1 (6 bases). In germline, CDR1 is LNHNV, CDR2 YYDKDF (reference sequence). This CDR3 is 16 amino acids long. V lost 9 bases, J lost 0 bases, and 18 bases lay in between. The CDR3 region has the DNA TGTGCCACTCACCGGGACAATGAAAACTCCTACAATGAGCAGTTCTTC. Encoded protein: CATHRDNENSYNEQFF.

This clonotype was seen repeatedly, ten times or more. The genes are TRBV7-9 and TRBJ2-5; D is unresolved. Germline CDR1 and CDR2: SEHNR and FQNEAQ (reference sequence). CDR3 size: 12 residues. The germline V and J ends were trimmed by 5 bases and 2 bases, with 6 bases remaining between them. This CDR3 is CASSTKQETQYF. The CDR3 DNA is TGTGCCAGCAGCACGAAGCAAGAGACCCAGTACTTC.

The chain links TRBV28 to TRBJ2-7, with a possible D match to TRBD2 (5 bases). This CDR3 spans 18 amino acids. The germline CDR1 and CDR2 sequences are MDHEN and SYDVKM. V was pared by 4 bases and J by 3 bases, with 25 bases between. CDR3 sequence reads: CASSSLRSSVGRDYEQYF. Here the CDR3 DNA reads TGTGCCAGCAGTTCTCTGCGCTCCTCGGTTGGCCGGGACTACGAGCAGTACTTC.

This clonotype was seen ten or more times. This chain links TRBV20-1 with TRBJ1-5; D perhaps matches TRBD1 (5 bases). The V gene's germline CDR1 is DFQATT and CDR2 SNEGSKA (reference sequence). The CDR3 length is 13 residues. Trimming shortened V by 4 bases and J by 5 bases, and 12 bases separated the two germline ends. Here the CDR3 reads CSANGDSYQPQHF. The DNA of the CDR3 is TGCAGTGCTAACGGAGACAGCTATCAGCCCCAGCATTTT.

The chain combines TRBV29-1 with TRBJ2-7; D perhaps matches TRBD2 (6 bases). The CDR3 is made up of 16 amino acids. The germline V and J ends were trimmed by 4 bases and 2 bases, with 21 bases remaining between them. Germline loops: CDR1 SQVTM, CDR2 ANQGSEA. CDR3 loop: CSVGFGTSERAYEQYF. CDR3 coding DNA: TGCAGCGTTGGATTCGGGACTTCCGAGAGGGCCTACGAGCAGTACTTC.

This clonotype has at least ten counts. Here the CDR3 DNA reads TGTGCCAGCAGGGGGACTAGCGGGAGCTCCTACAATGAGCAGTTCTTC. It specifies CASRGTSGSSYNEQFF. The V gene is TRBV28, the J gene TRBJ2-1; TRBD2 matches 14 bases. This CDR3 has 16 amino acids. Germline V gives CDR1 MDHEN, CDR2 SYDVKM. After removal of 6 bases from V and 0 bases from J, the junction contained 1 base not matched to a gene.

This clonotype has only a few counts. This chain uses TRBV20-1 with TRBJ2-5; 10 bases are a match to TRBD2. Germline V lookup: CDR1 DFQATT, CDR2 SNEGSKA (reference sequence). The CDR3 is 16 residues long. V dropped 4 bases and J dropped 4; count of bases not matched to a gene: 12. The CDR3: CSAIEASGRGRETQYF. For the CDR3, the DNA is TGCAGTGCTATAGAAGCTAGCGGGAGAGGTAGAGAGACCCAGTACTTC.

J is TRBJ1-1 and V is TRBV12-3 or TRBV12-4, with D possibly matching TRBD1 (6 bases). Trimming took 3 bases from V and 2 from J, leaving 16 bases between them. CDR3 length: 16 residues. DNA for the CDR3: TGTGCCAGCAGTTTTCTCCTCCGGACAGTCAACACTGAAGCTTTCTTT. It codes for CASSFLLRTVNTEAFF.

CDR3 in amino acids: CASSRTSGRAGEQFF. The CDR3 DNA reads TGCGCCAGCAGCCGTACTAGCGGGAGGGCCGGTGAGCAGTTCTTC. The V gene is TRBV4-3, the J gene TRBJ2-1; 13 bases are a match to TRBD2. CDR3 length: 15 residues. V lost 4 bases and J lost 9; bases outside the gene matches: 6. Germline values: CDR1 LGHNA, CDR2 YSLEER.

This clonotype has more than one count but fewer than ten. The chain uses TRBV5-1 and TRBJ1-6; 8 bases are shared with TRBD1. Germline V gives CDR1 SGHRS, CDR2 YFSETQ. V was clipped by 0 bases and J by 2 bases; unmatched bases: 4. The CDR3 is 17 residues long. The CDR3 here is CASSLATGDTYNSPLHF. The CDR3 DNA reads TGCGCCAGCAGCTTGGCGACAGGGGACACCTATAATTCACCCCTCCACTTT.

The V call is TRBV9, the J call TRBJ2-1; 12 bases match TRBD2. The J segment lost 0 bases and the V segment lost 3 bases, leaving 4 bases of the junction unmatched. CDR1 SGDLS and CDR2 YYNGEE come from the germline V gene. The CDR3 has 17 residues. The CDR3 coding sequence is TGTGCCAGCAGCGCCAAGACTAGCGGGAGCTCCTACAATGAGCAGTTCTTC. As protein: CASSAKTSGSSYNEQFF.

V is TRBV20-1 and J is TRBJ2-1; 15 bases are a match to TRBD2. Trimming at V came to 1 base and at J to 2 bases, leaving 9 bases not matched to a gene. The CDR3 sequence is 19 residues long. The germline V gene encodes CDR1 DFQATT and CDR2 SNEGSKA (reference sequence). The CDR3: CSARATSGLAGGAYNEQFF. CDR3 nucleotides: TGCAGTGCTAGAGCTACCTCCGGACTAGCGGGAGGGGCCTACAATGAGCAGTTCTTC.

V and J are TRBV5-6 and TRBJ1-5; no clear D gene. The germline V gene has CDR1 SGHDT and CDR2 YYEEEE. The CDR3 runs 14 residues. V lost 1 base to trimming and J lost 8 bases, with 13 bases between them. The CDR3 is CASSLRPASKPQHF. In nucleotides, the CDR3 is TGTGCCAGCAGCTTGAGGCCCGCGTCCAAGCCCCAGCATTTT.

This clonotype has only a few counts. V gene TRBV11-2 combines with J gene TRBJ1-6; 10 bases are shared with TRBD1. Germline loops: CDR1 SGHAT, CDR2 FQNNGV. Trimming removed 2 bases from V and 7 bases from J; junction bases left unmatched: 2. The CDR3 runs to 15 residues. CDR3 residues: CASSLKGQGNSPLHF. The CDR3 DNA reads TGTGCCAGCAGCTTAAAGGGACAGGGGAATTCACCCCTCCACTTT.